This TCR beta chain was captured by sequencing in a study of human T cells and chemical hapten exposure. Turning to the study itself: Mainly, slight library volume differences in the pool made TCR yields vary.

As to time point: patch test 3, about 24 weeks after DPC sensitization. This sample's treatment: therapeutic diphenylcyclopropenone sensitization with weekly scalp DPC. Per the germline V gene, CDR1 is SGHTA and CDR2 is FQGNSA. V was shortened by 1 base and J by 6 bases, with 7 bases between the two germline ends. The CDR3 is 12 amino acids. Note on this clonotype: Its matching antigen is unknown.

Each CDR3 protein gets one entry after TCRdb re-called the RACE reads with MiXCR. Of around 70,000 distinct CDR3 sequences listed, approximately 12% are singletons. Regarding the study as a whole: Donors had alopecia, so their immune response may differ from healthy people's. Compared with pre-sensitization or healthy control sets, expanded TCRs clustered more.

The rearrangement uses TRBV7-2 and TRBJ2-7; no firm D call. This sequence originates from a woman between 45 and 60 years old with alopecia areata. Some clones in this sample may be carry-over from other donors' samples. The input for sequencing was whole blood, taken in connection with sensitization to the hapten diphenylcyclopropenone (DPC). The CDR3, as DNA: TGTGCCAGCAGCTTAGGGTTACCCGAGCAGTACTTC. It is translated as CASSLGLPEQYF.